This T cell receptor (beta chain) was recorded in a study of T cell responses to AZD1222 COVID-19 vaccine (dated by TCRdb to the early 2020s). With respect to the entire study: A total of 230 to 250 trial participants underwent TCR sequencing, of whom about 200 had received two doses of AZD1222 and around 25 had received two doses of the MenACWY control vaccine. Trial participants were enrolled by age into subgroups of 18-55, 56-69 and 70-plus years, and approximately 150, 30 and 60 TCR-sequenced participants, respectively, were included in these subgroups. Overall study outcomes, separate from this receptor: A significant rise in spike-specific TCR breadth and depth was observed after two AZD1222 doses relative to day 0 and relative to MenACWY recipients. In the small 56-69-year group, the increase in depth fell short of significance, most likely because of low power. Most participants were white British and females outnumbered males, and the authors suggested that clonal diversity may have been underestimated. Nearly half of unique spike-specific TCRs reportedly recognized epitopes outside regions mutated in the B.1.351 and B.1.1.7 variants. Vaccine-associated CD4 TCRs spanned the whole spike protein, with dominant responses in regions 160-218 and 743-854. Because no samples from the day 14 peak response were available, repertoires could be characterized only after the peak T cell response. Only five to seven AZD1222 recipients were SARS-CoV-2 seropositive at baseline, limiting conclusions about previously exposed vaccinees.

Read against the paper, the sample's time point label means: about 28 days (+/-7) after the second vaccine dose. AZD1222 recipients with second doses at about 4 weeks or about 12 weeks were pooled, because spike-specific TCR depth and breadth did not differ between schedules. The vaccinee samples were drawn from two UK trials, COV001 and COV002, one of which was a single-blind randomized controlled phase 2/3 trial testing AZD1222 (ChAdOx1 nCoV-19) in healthy adults. For TCRbeta chain sequencing, PBMC samples from trial participants were taken at day 0 and at day 28 after the second dose. Remarks on this clone: No cognate antigen has been identified for it. No qualities accompany the bases; no much larger clone lies one base away.

The CDR3 regions of human TCRbeta chains were analyzed by immunosequencing. The authors' analysis ran thus. TCRs in the repertoires were compared against a reference library of SARS-CoV-2-specific TCRs that had been generated with the MIRA antigen-specificity platform. Breadth was defined as the fraction of unique TCRs that were SARS-CoV-2-associated, and depth was defined as the fraction of total T cells that were SARS-CoV-2-associated. Using the MIRA data, each spike-specific TCR was mapped to the spike region that the TCR reacts to and placed in a CD4 or CD8 class. Log10-transformed breadth and depth values were compared by one-way ANOVA with Sidak's multiple comparisons tests. Held by TCRdb, this immuneACCESS table contains in-frame sequences only and omits some clones. Under half of the omission traces to an unresolved V gene where checked; the cause of the rest is unknown. The D gene and trimming were derived from the DNA, and the V and J assignments and clone size from that table. The sample profile shows around 56,000 clones; around 89% of them were found once. The ten most abundant clones make up about 14% of the sample.

The sequenced sample was peripheral blood, obtained 28 days after the second AZD1222 dose. This TCR was recovered from an adult who received the AZD1222 COVID-19 vaccine.

The nucleotide sequence reads as follows: TGTGCCACCAGCAGAATTGGGGGCGACTATGGCTACACCTTC. This translates into CATSRIGGDYGYTF. This receptor chain uses TRBV15 and TRBJ1-2; 6 matching bases give a weak D call of TRBD1. The V end loses 2 bases and the J end loses 3 bases, and a stretch of 10 bases separates them. According to the germline V gene (reference sequence), CDR1 reads LNHNV and CDR2 reads YYDKDF. The CDR3 has 14 amino acids, counting the end cysteine and phenylalanine. Just the 42-base CDR3 DNA is kept, in frame starting at base 1.